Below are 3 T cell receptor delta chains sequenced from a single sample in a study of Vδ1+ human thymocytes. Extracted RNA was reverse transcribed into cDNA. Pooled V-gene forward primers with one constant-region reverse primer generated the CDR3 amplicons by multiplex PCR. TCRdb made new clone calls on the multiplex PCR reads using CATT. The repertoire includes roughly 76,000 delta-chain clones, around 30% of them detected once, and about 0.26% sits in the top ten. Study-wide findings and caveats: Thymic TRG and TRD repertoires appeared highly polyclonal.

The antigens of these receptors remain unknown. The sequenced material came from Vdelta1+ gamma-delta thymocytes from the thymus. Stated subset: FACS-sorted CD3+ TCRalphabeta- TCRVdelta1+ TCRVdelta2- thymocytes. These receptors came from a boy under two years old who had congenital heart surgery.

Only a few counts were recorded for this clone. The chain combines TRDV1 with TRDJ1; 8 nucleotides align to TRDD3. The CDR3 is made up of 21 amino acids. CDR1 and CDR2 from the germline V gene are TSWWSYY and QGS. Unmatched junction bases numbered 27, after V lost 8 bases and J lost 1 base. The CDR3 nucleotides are TGTGCTCTTACCTATCTTCCCCCGCGAACTGGGGGGCGACCCGTCACCGATAAACTCATCTTT. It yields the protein CALTYLPPRTGGRPVTDKLIF.

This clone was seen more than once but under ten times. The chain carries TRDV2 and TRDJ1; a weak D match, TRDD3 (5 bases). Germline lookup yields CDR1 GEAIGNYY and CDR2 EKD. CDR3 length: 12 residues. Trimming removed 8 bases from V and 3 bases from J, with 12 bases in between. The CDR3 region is CASHTGADKLIF. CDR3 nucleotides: TGTGCCTCCCACACGGGGGCCGATAAACTCATCTTT.

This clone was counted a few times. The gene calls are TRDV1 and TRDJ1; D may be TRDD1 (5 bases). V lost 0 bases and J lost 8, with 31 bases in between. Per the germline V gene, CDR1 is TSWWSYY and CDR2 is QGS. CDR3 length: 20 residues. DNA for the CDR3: TGTGCTCTTGGGGAACTAGTGAAATGTTGCCCTAAAAGGGACATCAGCAAACTCATCTTT. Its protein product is CALGELVKCCPKRDISKLIF.